This T cell receptor (beta chain) was sequenced in a study of blood T cell repertoires in COVID-19. Study at large: The samples span acute and convalescent COVID-19 from the United States, Italy and Spain. In each case, the material was cDNA or gDNA derived from T cells, B-cell-depleted T cells, or PBMCs.

In the authors' workflow: Amplified reference gene primers provided the basis for estimating nucleated cell counts. Sequencing was performed with immunoSEQ multiplex PCR; in TCRdb, only in-frame clones are kept and a portion is missing. V, J and clone size reflect that table, while D and trimming were determined from the DNA. The table shows 200,000 to 250,000 clones, with over 80% occurring only once. The CDR3 totals 18 residues. Germline V gives CDR1 LNHDA, CDR2 SQIVND (reference sequence). V lost 1 base to trimming and J lost 7 bases; unmatched junction nucleotides: 14. Membership in each cohort depended on participant-reported clinical history.

What was sequenced was PBMCs or T cells enriched from blood (not recorded which). The chain has TRBV19 and TRBJ2-5; 11 bases match TRBD2. The clonotype was recovered from a woman in her 40s who had recovered from COVID-19. The CDR3 protein is CASSIVGTSGRLPGTQYF. The CDR3 bases are TGTGCCAGTAGTATAGTAGGTACTAGCGGGAGACTTCCTGGGACCCAGTACTTC. The full variable domain, its missing parts supplied by reference TRBV19 and TRBJ2-5, is DGGITQSPKYLFRKEGQNVTLSCEQNLNHDAMYWYRQDPGQGLRLIYYSQIVNDFQKGDIAEGYSVSREKKESFPLTVTSAQKNPTAFYLCASSIVGTSGRLPGTQYFGPGTRLLVL.